Detailed here is one TCR beta chain. Primers for the PCR totalled 60 Vbeta and 13 Jbeta. The repertoire was sequenced with immunoSEQ multiplex PCR; TCRdb's copy has only in-frame clones and lacks some. The data hold around 200,000 clones, with 75% to 90% observed a single time. The trim removed 5 bases at V and 2 bases at J, leaving 6 bases unmatched. CDR1 is SGHVS, CDR2 FQNEAQ, per germline. The length of the CDR3 is 16 residues. These data belong to a study of cytomegalovirus exposure and HLA in healthy donors. The sample consisted of PBMCs. The receptor was isolated from a woman aged 45-65 years in good health and CMV-seropositive. The chain has TRBV7-8 and TRBJ1-5; 10 bases line up with TRBD1. CDR3 loop: CASSPPGTGGNQPQHF. In DNA, the CDR3 is TGTGCCAGCAGCCCGCCCGGGACAGGGGGCAATCAGCCCCAGCATTTT.